This entry is about one TCR beta chain. V was clipped by 2 bases and J by 0 bases, with 14 bases between them. This CDR3 has 16 residues. CDR1 and CDR2 from the germline V gene are ENHRY and SYGVKD. Data came from immunoSEQ multiplex PCR; TCRdb stores just in-frame clones and leaves some out. The table lists about 2.4 million clones, 80% to 95% of them singletons, with about 0.38% in the top ten. The record originates from a study of shared clonotypes between healthy human individuals. This rearrangement joins TRBV10-3 to TRBJ2-7; a possible D gene is TRBD2 (6 bases). The sample comprised naive CD4+ T cells from PBMCs. Noted subset: CD45RA+ positively selected. This TCR was recovered from a man between 18 and 35 years old in good health. Some clones in this sample may be carry-over from other donors' samples. CDR3 nucleotides: TGTGCCATCAGTGAGCCCGGGCTAGCGAGCTCCTACGAGCAGTACTTC. Amino acids: CAISEPGLASSYEQYF.